This T cell receptor beta chain appears in the sequencing data of a study of blood T cell repertoires in COVID-19. Study-level background: Specimens from acute and convalescent COVID-19 originated in the United States, Italy and Spain. T cells, B-cell-depleted T cells, or PBMCs supplied cDNA or gDNA.

In the authors' workflow: Quantification of nucleated cells was approximated via reference gene primer amplification. Method: immunoSEQ multiplex PCR; TCRdb's copy keeps in-frame clones and lacks some. That table gives V, J and clone size, and the DNA gave D and trimming. The table records 200,000 to 300,000 clones, approximately 90% of them present only once. This clone appeared once. This TCR was recovered from a woman aged 40 to 50 with acute or convalescent COVID-19. The material sequenced was peripheral blood.

CDR3 loop: CASSRQGSYEQYV. The DNA for the CDR3 is TGTGCCAGCAGTAGACAGGGCTCCTACGAGCAGTACGTC. The chain is built from TRBV6-2 or TRBV6-3 and TRBJ2-7; 7 nucleotides line up with TRBD1. The J segment lost 0 bases and the V segment lost 5 bases, leaving 1 base of the junction unmatched. CDR3 length: 13 residues. In germline, CDR1 is MNHEY, CDR2 SVGEGT.